The rows below give T cell receptor beta chains drawn from one sample of a study of blood T cell repertoires in COVID-19. This table comes from immunoSEQ multiplex PCR, and its TCRdb copy is limited to in-frame clones, with some not included. The sample yields hundreds of thousands of clones, 70% to 90% seen once. Sequencing was carried out using PBMCs or T cells enriched from blood (not recorded which). The receptors shown here come from a woman between 35 and 50 years old with acute COVID-19. The CDR3 runs from the conserved cysteine through the conserved F or W. The D gene is left open where the match is weak. Part of the rows lack a size; the others show once, few, many or a class for expanded clones.

TRBD1 TRBJ1-5 once TRBV19 TGTGCCAGTAGCGCTACAGGGGGCCCCAATCAGCCCCAGCATTTT CASSATGGPNQPQHF
TRBD1 TRBJ1-1 . TRBV10-3 TGTGCCATCAGTGAGGCGGGACAGGCCACTGAAGCTTTCTTT CAISEAGQATEAFF
. TRBJ1-4 . TRBV18 TGTGCCAGCTCACCTCAGGGATTGGATGAAAAACTGTTTTTT CASSPQGLDEKLFF
. TRBJ2-3 . TRBV19 TGTGCCAGTAGTATTCGGGGGGATACGCAGTATTTT CASSIRGDTQYF
. TRBJ1-1 many TRBV14 TGTGCCAGCAGCCACACAGGCGGCGAAGCTTTCTTT CASSHTGGEAFF
TRBD2 TRBJ2-7 many TRBV4-1 TGCGCCAGCAGCCAAGCCCCGGGACTAGCGTCCGAGCAGTACTTC CASSQAPGLASEQYF
. TRBJ2-7 . TRBV14 TGTGCCAGCAGCCCCACCCGCTCCCTCGCAGGCTACGAGCAGTACTTC CASSPTRSLAGYEQYF
. TRBJ1-1 . TRBV9 TGTGCCAGCAGCGTAAGGTCAGGGATTAACACTGAAGCTTTCTTT CASSVRSGINTEAFF
. TRBJ2-3 . TRBV10-3 TGTGCCATTAGCAGCACAGATACGCAGTATTTT CAISSTDTQYF
TRBD2 TRBJ2-3 once TRBV9 TGTGCCAGCAGAAGCGGGGACACAGATACGCAGTATTTT CASRSGDTDTQYF
. TRBJ1-3 . TRBV5-6 TGTGCCAGCGTAATCGGACGTGGGGCTACCATATATTTT CASVIGRGATIYF
. TRBJ2-3 . TRBV12-2 TGTGCAAGTCGCTCGTGGGGGAGGCAGATAAGCACAGATACGCAGTATTTT CASRSWGRQISTDTQYF
TRBD1 TRBJ2-1 once TRBV29-1 TGCAGCGCCGAGGGCAGGGGGTCTTACAATGAGCAGTTCTTC CSAEGRGSYNEQFF
. TRBJ1-2 . TRBV28 TGTGCCAGCAGTTCAAACTCCATACTGGGCCGGGGGGGAGAGGGCTACACCTTC CASSSNSILGRGGEGYTF
. TRBJ2-2 . TRBV19 TGTGCCAGTAGCCCAACGCGGAGGGGAGGGGAGCTGTTTTTT CASSPTRRGGELFF
. TRBJ1-4 once TRBV7-6 TGTGCCAGCAGCTTAGCGGGGGCAGCTAATGAAAAACTGTTTTTT CASSLAGAANEKLFF
. TRBJ1-1 . TRBV19 TGTGCCAGTAGTCCCCAAGGGGGGAACACTGAAGCTTTCTTT CASSPQGGNTEAFF
. TRBJ2-4 many TRBV28 TGTGCCAGCAGTTCCCGGCGGGGTGGAGACATTCAGTACTTC CASSSRRGGDIQYF
TRBD2 TRBJ2-1 . TRBV3-1/TRBV3-2 TGTGCCAGCAGCCAAAGGGACTACCAGTTCTTC CASSQRDYQFF
. TRBJ1-3 . TRBV19 TGTGCCAGTAGTACCGGGACAAAGCTGGGAAACACCATATATTTT CASSTGTKLGNTIYF
. TRBJ2-1 . TRBV15 TGTGCCACCAGCAGATCCTCTCTCAATGAGCAGTTCTTC CATSRSSLNEQFF
. TRBJ2-1 . TRBV2 TGTGCCAGCAGTGAAGGCGGGATTACGGGAAATGAGCAGTTCTTC CASSEGGITGNEQFF
TRBD2 TRBJ2-7 . TRBV7-2 TGTGCCAGCAGCATTAGCGGGCTAGTTCCCTACGAGCAGTACTTC CASSISGLVPYEQYF
. TRBJ1-1 . TRBV30 TGTGCCTGCCGCCCAGGGATGACGGTGAACACTGAAGCTTTCTTT CACRPGMTVNTEAFF
. TRBJ2-1 medium-sized TRBV2 TGTGCCAGCAGTGGATTAGCAGATTCCTACAATGAGCAGTTCTTC CASSGLADSYNEQFF
TRBD1 TRBJ2-5 . TRBV18 TGTGCCAGCTCCCGGGACAGGGAGGAGACCCAGTACTTC CASSRDREETQYF
TRBD1 TRBJ1-5 . TRBV9 TGTGCCAGCAGCGAGGGACAGGGGCGACAGCCCCAGCATTTT CASSEGQGRQPQHF
. TRBJ2-1 . TRBV27 TGTGCCAGCAGATTGGGGGGACCGCCCTACAATGAGCAGTTCTTC CASRLGGPPYNEQFF
. TRBJ2-1 . TRBV24-1 TGTGCCACTGTGGACTACGGCTACAATGAGCAGTTCTTC CATVDYGYNEQFF
. TRBJ2-7 . TRBV4-1 TGCGCCAGCAGTCTGGTGGGGGCCTCCTACGAGCAGTACTTC CASSLVGASYEQYF
TRBD1 TRBJ2-7 . TRBV19 TGTGCCAGCGGACAGGGGCCCTCCTACGAGCAGTACTTC CASGQGPSYEQYF
. TRBJ1-3 . TRBV28 TGTGCCAGCAGTTTATACCTGGGGTCTGTGGGGGGAACCTCTGGAAACACCATATATTTT CASSLYLGSVGGTSGNTIYF
. TRBJ1-5 . TRBV6-4 TGTGCCACCATGGGAGATCAGCCCCAGCATTTT CATMGDQPQHF
TRBD2 TRBJ2-7 many TRBV27 TGTGCCAGCCGGGACCCGGCCACTAGCGTCTACGAGCAGTACTTC CASRDPATSVYEQYF
TRBD1 TRBJ1-5 once TRBV6-2/TRBV6-3 TGTGCCAGCAGTTTCCCTCCGGGACAGGGCAATCAGCCCCAGCATTTT CASSFPPGQGNQPQHF
TRBD1 TRBJ1-1 . TRBV9 TGTGCCAGCAGCGTAGACCCTCTAAGACAGGGGGCTTCTAACACTGAAGCTTTCTTT CASSVDPLRQGASNTEAFF
TRBD1 TRBJ1-5 once TRBV27 TGTGCCAGCAGAAAACAAAGTGGGACAGGGGGGACGGGCAATCAGCCCCAGCATTTT CASRKQSGTGGTGNQPQHF
. TRBJ1-1 . TRBV29-1 TGCAGCGTTGCATCCCCCGCGGCGGCCTACACTGAAGCTTTCTTT CSVASPAAAYTEAFF
. TRBJ2-7 . TRBV11-2 TGTGCCAGCAGTAGACAGAACTCCTACGAGCAGTACTTC CASSRQNSYEQYF
TRBD2 TRBJ2-3 . TRBV12-3/TRBV12-4 TGTGCCAGCAGTAGCGGGAGTAACACGCAGTATTTT CASSSGSNTQYF
. TRBJ1-2 . TRBV27 TGTGCCAGCGCTGCAGTTAACTATGGCTACACCTTC CASAAVNYGYTF
. TRBJ2-2 . TRBV11-1 TGTGCCAGCAGCTTACGGGAAACCGGGGAGCTGTTTTTT CASSLRETGELFF
. TRBJ1-3 . TRBV6-5 TGTGCCAGCAGGTTAAGCACCGGCTCTGGAAACACCATATATTTT CASRLSTGSGNTIYF
. TRBJ1-2 . TRBV12-3/TRBV12-4 TGTGCCAGCAGTTTTGGGGCCTCCTACACCTTC CASSFGASYTF
TRBD1 TRBJ2-7 once TRBV29-1 TGCAGCGTTGAGGATGGACAGGGGGCGACAGAGCAGTACTTC CSVEDGQGATEQYF
. TRBJ2-2 . TRBV3-1/TRBV3-2 TGTGCCAGCAGCTCCCCCCAACTCCACGGGGAGCTGTTTTTT CASSSPQLHGELFF
TRBD2 TRBJ2-1 . TRBV7-2 TGTGCCAGCAGCTTCCTTTCCGGGACTAGCGTAGGGAATGAGCAGTTCTTC CASSFLSGTSVGNEQFF
TRBD1 TRBJ2-7 . TRBV24-1 TGTGCCACCAGTGATTCGGGACAGTTGTACGAGCAGTACTTC CATSDSGQLYEQYF
. TRBJ1-2 . TRBV3-1/TRBV3-2 TGTGCCAGCAGCGGCCGTTGGTATGGCTACACCTTC CASSGRWYGYTF
. TRBJ2-2 . TRBV27 TGTGCCAGCAGTTCCCCGTGGGGGAGGAAGACCGGGGAGCTGTTTTTT CASSSPWGRKTGELFF
. TRBJ2-2 . TRBV28 TGTGCCAGCAACCAACAGGATTGGGTCAACACCGGGGAGCTGTTTTTT CASNQQDWVNTGELFF
TRBD2 TRBJ2-3 . TRBV3-1/TRBV3-2 TGTGCCAGCAGCCAGCCATACTCTAGCGGAGTCTGCACAGATACGCAGTATTTT CASSQPYSSGVCTDTQYF
TRBD1 TRBJ1-2 . TRBV7-8 TGTGCCAGCACCTTTATCCCGACAGGGGATGTTGGTTATGGCTACACCTTC CASTFIPTGDVGYGYTF
TRBD2 TRBJ2-7 . TRBV10-2 TGCGCCATCCTAGACACTAGCGGGAGAGCCGAGCAGTACTTC CAILDTSGRAEQYF
TRBD2 TRBJ2-7 . TRBV7-8 TGTGCCAGCAGCTTAGCGACTAGCGGGACCCCCTACGAGCAGTACTTC CASSLATSGTPYEQYF
TRBD1 TRBJ1-5 . TRBV6-2/TRBV6-3 TGTGCCAGCAGCCCTACCGGACAGGGGGACAGCAATCAGCCCCAGCATTTT CASSPTGQGDSNQPQHF